This T cell receptor (beta chain) was retrieved from a study of T cells after somatic rescue of genetic block. Germline loops: CDR1 MGHRA, CDR2 YSYEKL. The CDR3 covers 15 residues. Trimming left V 4 bases short and J 4 bases short, with 17 bases between. TCRdb's table, derived via immunoSEQ multiplex PCR, lists solely in-frame clones and lacks some. The top ten hold about 2.9% of the sample, which has 68,000 or so clones, about 90% seen once. The chain recombines TRBV4-1 with TRBJ2-7; D remains ambiguous. This clonotype was obtained from a middle-aged man. Sequenced sample: peripheral blood mononuclear cells (PBMCs). The CDR3 nucleotides read TGCGCCAGCAGCCCCTCAAGAGAGCCAGGTTACGAGCAGTACTTC. Translated, it gives CASSPSREPGYEQYF.